This T cell receptor (beta chain) was captured by sequencing in a study of blood T cell repertoires in COVID-19 (dated by TCRdb to about 2020). Some background on the complete study: The collaborator samples originated in the United States, Italy and Spain and spanned the acute and convalescent phases of COVID-19. Samples were obtained from the ongoing ImmuneRACE study (first 160 participants) and from 1,254 subjects provided by 6 global collaborators. The prospective study material was composed of cDNA or gDNA derived from T cells, B-cell-depleted T cells, or PBMCs. The repertoires were made available in a free public database intended to serve as a resource for research on the immune response to SARS-CoV-2. HLA class I and class II types, where available, came from metadata supplied by the sample provider rather than from assay-based typing. Nearly every sample came with metadata listing a de-identified subject ID, COVID-19 status, age in years and sex. Deeply sampled blood TCRbeta repertoires from subjects exposed to, actively infected with, or recovered from COVID-19 were included in the dataset. The study at large found these results: The quantity of clinical and demographic metadata differed by source and by participant and was supplied without curation.

Enrolling through a virtual design, the prospective study's participants ranged in age from roughly 18 to 100 years and lived across 24 United States geographic areas. Cohort assignment in the prospective study relied on participant-reported clinical history from a screening survey and a study questionnaire. Recovered participants in ImmuneRACE Cohort 3 were defined by two consecutive negative NP/OP PCR tests, clearance by a healthcare professional, or resolution of symptoms. In the prospective study, whole blood, serum and a nasopharyngeal or oropharyngeal swab were collected from each participant by mobile phlebotomists. Over a roughly two-month period, participants in the prospective study had the option of providing additional blood draws and questionnaires. Before DNA extraction, blood samples from the prospective study were shipped at room temperature or frozen. Details on this clone: What antigen it recognizes has not been identified. Base qualities were left out, and no much larger clone turns up one base away.

TCRbeta CDR3 regions were amplified from genomic DNA by means of the immunoSEQ Assay, a bias-controlled multiplex PCR. The study's own analysis went as follows. Nucleated cell counts per sample were estimated from amplification of reference gene primers within the assay. Sequence reads were collapsed and filtered to measure the absolute abundance of every unique TCRbeta CDR3 rearrangement. For each sample, productive Simpson clonality was calculated by taking the square root of Simpson's diversity index across productive rearrangements. The clones in this table, taken by TCRdb from immuneACCESS, are in-frame only. Not every clone is retained; where verified, under half of the shortfall comes from an unresolved V gene, and the cause of the rest is unknown. The DNA gave D and trimming, while V, J and clone size come from that table. Present in this sample are some 510,000 clones, around nine tenths of which were seen just once. The ten top clones hold 1.8% of the sample.

Trimming takes 4 bases off V and 8 bases off J; junction bases not matched to a gene: 12. The germline V gene yields MNHEY for CDR1 and SVGAGI for CDR2. From the cysteine up to the phenylalanine, the CDR3 has a length of 15 residues. This entry keeps only the CDR3 DNA: 45 bases, framed from base 1. The source is a woman between 40 and 55 years old who had recovered from COVID-19. Recombination linked TRBV6-5 to TRBJ1-2, and TRBD1 aligns with 8 junction nucleotides. The sequencing input was PBMCs or T cells enriched from blood (not recorded which). The CDR3 region has the sequence CASSSPRQGAWGYTF. The base sequence is TGTGCCAGCAGTTCCCCCCGGCAGGGGGCCTGGGGCTACACCTTC.